These T cell receptor beta chains were read from a single sample in a study of Ad26.COV2.S vaccination and SARS-CoV-2 variants. Profiled with immunoSEQ multiplex PCR; TCRdb holds only in-frame clones, not every one. The sample shows roughly 320,000 clones, about 82% of them seen only once. The input for sequencing was peripheral blood, taken in a trial of Ad26.COV2.S vaccine versus placebo. Every receptor here comes from a person between 18 and 59 years old who received the Ad26.COV2.S COVID-19 vaccine or a placebo. The CDR3 runs from the conserved cysteine through the conserved F or W. A D gene is named only where the DNA matches it firmly. Part of the rows lack a size; the others show once, few, many or a class for expanded clones.

CDR3 protein: CASSVGSGSGNTIYF; CDR3 DNA: TGTGCCAGCAGCGTAGGATCGGGCTCTGGAAACACCATATATTTT; V gene: TRBV9; D gene: NA; J gene: TRBJ1-3; clone size: NA
CDR3 protein: CASSRGLGLTDTQYF; CDR3 DNA: TGTGCCAGCAGTCGGGGCCTGGGGCTTACAGATACGCAGTATTTT; V gene: TRBV28; D gene: NA; J gene: TRBJ2-3; clone size: NA
CDR3 protein: CAISTDRGIQPQHF; CDR3 DNA: TGTGCCATCAGTACGGACAGGGGTATCCAGCCCCAGCATTTT; V gene: TRBV10-3; D gene: TRBD1; J gene: TRBJ1-5; clone size: NA
CDR3 protein: CAIHPSGGTDTQYF; CDR3 DNA: TGTGCCATCCATCCTAGCGGGGGCACAGATACGCAGTATTTT; V gene: TRBV10-3; D gene: TRBD2; J gene: TRBJ2-3; clone size: once
CDR3 protein: CASSLVTANTGELFF; CDR3 DNA: TGCGCCAGCAGCTTGGTCACGGCGAACACCGGGGAGCTGTTTTTT; V gene: TRBV5-1; D gene: NA; J gene: TRBJ2-2; clone size: NA
CDR3 protein: CASSDLGGSNQPQHF; CDR3 DNA: TGTGCCAGCAGCGACTTAGGGGGGAGCAATCAGCCCCAGCATTTT; V gene: TRBV6-5; D gene: NA; J gene: TRBJ1-5; clone size: NA
CDR3 protein: CASSPGDRGNEQFF; CDR3 DNA: TGTGCCAGCAGTCCAGGAGACAGGGGCAATGAGCAGTTCTTC; V gene: TRBV11-2; D gene: TRBD1; J gene: TRBJ2-1; clone size: few
CDR3 protein: CASSYRGHSNQPQHF; CDR3 DNA: TGTGCCAGCAGTTACAGGGGCCATAGCAATCAGCCCCAGCATTTT; V gene: TRBV6-6; D gene: NA; J gene: TRBJ1-5; clone size: NA
CDR3 protein: CAWSRPQRDEQYF; CDR3 DNA: TGTGCCTGGAGCCGGCCGCAGAGGGACGAGCAGTACTTC; V gene: TRBV30; D gene: NA; J gene: TRBJ2-7; clone size: NA
CDR3 protein: CASSLRTASFNQPQHF; CDR3 DNA: TGTGCCAGCAGCCTACGGACAGCCTCGTTCAATCAGCCCCAGCATTTT; V gene: TRBV5-8; D gene: NA; J gene: TRBJ1-5; clone size: few
CDR3 protein: CAWSLRGREEYGYTF; CDR3 DNA: TGTGCCTGGAGTCTCAGGGGGCGAGAGGAGTATGGCTACACCTTC; V gene: TRBV30; D gene: TRBD1; J gene: TRBJ1-2; clone size: NA
CDR3 protein: CASSQRTGQGASEQYF; CDR3 DNA: TGCGCCAGCAGCCAACGGACGGGACAGGGAGCATCCGAGCAGTACTTC; V gene: TRBV5-1; D gene: TRBD1; J gene: TRBJ2-7; clone size: NA
CDR3 protein: CASSQAGTAADSPLHF; CDR3 DNA: TGTGCCAGCAGCCAGGCCGGGACGGCCGCGGATTCACCCCTCCACTTT; V gene: TRBV3-1/TRBV3-2; D gene: NA; J gene: TRBJ1-6; clone size: NA
CDR3 protein: CASSLSPGQGPEQYF; CDR3 DNA: TGTGCCAGCAGTTTATCCCCGGGACAGGGTCCCGAGCAGTACTTC; V gene: TRBV28; D gene: TRBD1; J gene: TRBJ2-7; clone size: NA
CDR3 protein: CASSLGSSTDTQYF; CDR3 DNA: TGTGCCAGCAGCTTAGGATCCAGCACAGATACGCAGTATTTT; V gene: TRBV7-2; D gene: NA; J gene: TRBJ2-3; clone size: NA
CDR3 protein: CASSSQRGNIPYEQYF; CDR3 DNA: TGTGCCAGCAGCTCCCAGAGGGGGAACATCCCCTACGAGCAGTACTTC; V gene: TRBV13; D gene: NA; J gene: TRBJ2-7; clone size: NA
CDR3 protein: CASSASSGGLSYEQYF; CDR3 DNA: TGTGCCAGCAGTGCATCTAGCGGGGGCCTCTCCTACGAGCAGTACTTC; V gene: TRBV2; D gene: TRBD2; J gene: TRBJ2-7; clone size: NA
CDR3 protein: CASSTTGQGTGELFF; CDR3 DNA: TGTGCCAGCAGTACGACAGGGCAGGGGACCGGGGAGCTGTTTTTT; V gene: TRBV2; D gene: TRBD1; J gene: TRBJ2-2; clone size: NA
CDR3 protein: CASRISGGATPEQFF; CDR3 DNA: TGTGCCAGCAGGATTAGCGGGGGGGCCACCCCTGAGCAGTTCTTC; V gene: TRBV28; D gene: TRBD2; J gene: TRBJ2-1; clone size: NA
CDR3 protein: CASSTTGLRNTIYF; CDR3 DNA: TGTGCCAGTAGTACTACAGGGTTACGGAACACCATATATTTT; V gene: TRBV19; D gene: NA; J gene: TRBJ1-3; clone size: NA
CDR3 protein: CASSYSTGVGNSPLHF; CDR3 DNA: TGTGCCAGCAGTTACTCTACAGGGGTTGGTAATTCACCCCTCCACTTT; V gene: TRBV6-5; D gene: TRBD1; J gene: TRBJ1-6; clone size: once
CDR3 protein: CATSDTSGGWETQYF; CDR3 DNA: TGTGCCACCAGTGATACTAGCGGGGGGTGGGAGACCCAGTACTTC; V gene: TRBV24-1; D gene: TRBD2; J gene: TRBJ2-5; clone size: NA
CDR3 protein: CASSSFPTARNGELFF; CDR3 DNA: TGTGCCAGCAGCTCCTTCCCCACGGCAAGGAACGGGGAGCTGTTTTTT; V gene: TRBV11-2; D gene: NA; J gene: TRBJ2-2; clone size: NA
CDR3 protein: CAWSVPARTAPYNEQFF; CDR3 DNA: TGTGCCTGGAGTGTACCTGCCCGGACAGCGCCTTACAATGAGCAGTTCTTC; V gene: TRBV30; D gene: NA; J gene: TRBJ2-1; clone size: NA
CDR3 protein: CASSWEDTTKGYGYTF; CDR3 DNA: TGTGCCAGCAGCTGGGAGGATACCACCAAAGGGTATGGCTACACCTTC; V gene: TRBV28; D gene: NA; J gene: TRBJ1-2; clone size: few
CDR3 protein: CASSRDRVANEKLFF; CDR3 DNA: TGTGCCAGCTCCCGGGACCGTGTGGCTAATGAAAAACTGTTTTTT; V gene: TRBV18; D gene: NA; J gene: TRBJ1-4; clone size: NA
CDR3 protein: CASSRGGVETQYF; CDR3 DNA: TGTGCCAGCAGCCGGGGGGGCGTAGAGACCCAGTACTTC; V gene: TRBV11-2; D gene: TRBD2; J gene: TRBJ2-5; clone size: NA
CDR3 protein: CASSVMGSGANVLTF; CDR3 DNA: TGTGCCAGCAGCGTAATGGGGAGTGGGGCCAACGTCCTGACTTTC; V gene: TRBV9; D gene: NA; J gene: TRBJ2-6; clone size: NA
CDR3 protein: CASSELSGFAGELFF; CDR3 DNA: TGTGCCAGCAGTGAATTGTCAGGGTTTGCCGGGGAGCTGTTTTTT; V gene: TRBV25-1; D gene: NA; J gene: TRBJ2-2; clone size: NA
CDR3 protein: CASRGQSQETQYF; CDR3 DNA: TGTGCCAGCAGGGGACAGTCACAAGAGACCCAGTACTTC; V gene: TRBV5-4; D gene: TRBD1; J gene: TRBJ2-5; clone size: NA
CDR3 protein: CASSQQEYNEQFF; CDR3 DNA: TGTGCCAGCAGTCAACAGGAGTACAATGAGCAGTTCTTC; V gene: TRBV12-3/TRBV12-4; D gene: NA; J gene: TRBJ2-1; clone size: NA
CDR3 protein: CASSESWGSSGANVLTF; CDR3 DNA: TGCGCCAGCAGTGAGTCGTGGGGGAGCTCTGGGGCCAACGTCCTGACTTTC; V gene: TRBV10-2; D gene: NA; J gene: TRBJ2-6; clone size: NA
CDR3 protein: CASSLSSASYPQGTNEKLFF; CDR3 DNA: TGTGCCAGCAGTTTATCGTCAGCTTCTTATCCCCAGGGAACTAATGAAAAACTGTTTTTT; V gene: TRBV27; D gene: NA; J gene: TRBJ1-4; clone size: NA
CDR3 protein: CASSDQRGMETQYF; CDR3 DNA: TGTGCCAGCAGTGACCAGCGGGGGATGGAGACCCAGTACTTC; V gene: TRBV2; D gene: TRBD2; J gene: TRBJ2-5; clone size: NA
CDR3 protein: CASSSRQGSEKLFF; CDR3 DNA: TGTGCCAGCAGCTCCCGACAGGGAAGCGAAAAACTGTTTTTT; V gene: TRBV7-2; D gene: TRBD1; J gene: TRBJ1-4; clone size: once
CDR3 protein: CASSTPDRGTDTQYF; CDR3 DNA: TGCGCCAGCAGCACTCCCGACAGAGGCACAGATACGCAGTATTTT; V gene: TRBV5-1; D gene: NA; J gene: TRBJ2-3; clone size: NA
CDR3 protein: CASSLGPAGDQETQYF; CDR3 DNA: TGCGCCAGCAGCTTGGGCCCAGCGGGGGACCAAGAGACCCAGTACTTC; V gene: TRBV5-1; D gene: TRBD2; J gene: TRBJ2-5; clone size: NA
CDR3 protein: CASSISGALGDTYEQYF; CDR3 DNA: TGTGCCAGTAGTATATCTGGTGCTCTCGGCGATACCTACGAGCAGTACTTC; V gene: TRBV19; D gene: NA; J gene: TRBJ2-7; clone size: NA
CDR3 protein: CASSTRVEDGYTF; CDR3 DNA: TGTGCCAGTAGTACTAGGGTTGAGGATGGCTACACCTTC; V gene: TRBV19; D gene: NA; J gene: TRBJ1-2; clone size: NA
CDR3 protein: CATSDPNRRLYNEQFF; CDR3 DNA: TGTGCCACCAGTGACCCTAACAGGAGACTGTACAATGAGCAGTTCTTC; V gene: TRBV24-1; D gene: NA; J gene: TRBJ2-1; clone size: few
CDR3 protein: CASSLAPWDRGDTQYF; CDR3 DNA: TGTGCCAGCAGCTTAGCGCCGTGGGACAGGGGCGATACGCAGTATTTT; V gene: TRBV7-8; D gene: TRBD1; J gene: TRBJ2-3; clone size: NA
CDR3 protein: CASSQGLAGGDTQYF; CDR3 DNA: TGTGCCAGCAGCCAAGGGTTAGCGGGGGGGGATACGCAGTATTTT; V gene: TRBV3-1/TRBV3-2; D gene: TRBD2; J gene: TRBJ2-3; clone size: NA
CDR3 protein: CASSSTGTKYNEQFF; CDR3 DNA: TGTGCCAGCAGCTCGACCGGGACAAAGTACAATGAGCAGTTCTTC; V gene: TRBV7-3; D gene: NA; J gene: TRBJ2-1; clone size: NA
CDR3 protein: CASSIHSGETQYF; CDR3 DNA: TGTGCCAGTAGTATTCATTCGGGAGAGACCCAGTACTTC; V gene: TRBV19; D gene: NA; J gene: TRBJ2-5; clone size: NA
CDR3 protein: CASRSGSQNTEAFF; CDR3 DNA: TGTGCCAGCAGATCGGGGTCTCAAAACACTGAAGCTTTCTTT; V gene: TRBV6-5; D gene: NA; J gene: TRBJ1-1; clone size: NA
CDR3 protein: CATSDFLQGNTGELFF; CDR3 DNA: TGTGCCACCAGTGATTTTCTACAGGGGAACACCGGGGAGCTGTTTTTT; V gene: TRBV24-1; D gene: NA; J gene: TRBJ2-2; clone size: NA
CDR3 protein: CASSLVGLSYNEQFF; CDR3 DNA: TGTGCCAGCAGCTTAGTCGGGTTGAGTTACAATGAGCAGTTCTTC; V gene: TRBV13; D gene: NA; J gene: TRBJ2-1; clone size: NA
CDR3 protein: CASSLGPGGPNEQYF; CDR3 DNA: TGCGCCAGCAGCTTGGGTCCGGGGGGGCCGAACGAGCAGTACTTC; V gene: TRBV5-1; D gene: TRBD2; J gene: TRBJ2-7; clone size: NA
CDR3 protein: CASGRSGSQPQHF; CDR3 DNA: TGTGCCAGCGGGAGGTCGGGAAGTCAGCCCCAGCATTTT; V gene: TRBV6-5; D gene: NA; J gene: TRBJ1-5; clone size: NA
CDR3 protein: CASSHDSEPPPTRGQVSYEQYF; CDR3 DNA: TGTGCCAGCAGTCACGATTCGGAACCGCCCCCGACCCGGGGACAGGTATCCTACGAGCAGTACTTC; V gene: TRBV6-6; D gene: TRBD1; J gene: TRBJ2-7; clone size: NA
CDR3 protein: CATGEQQTSNQPQHF; CDR3 DNA: TGTGCCACTGGAGAGCAACAGACTAGCAATCAGCCCCAGCATTTT; V gene: TRBV19; D gene: NA; J gene: TRBJ1-5; clone size: NA
CDR3 protein: CASKERGTDTQYF; CDR3 DNA: TGTGCCAGCAAAGAGCGGGGCACAGATACGCAGTATTTT; V gene: TRBV6-6; D gene: NA; J gene: TRBJ2-3; clone size: NA
CDR3 protein: CSARVQETQYF; CDR3 DNA: TGCAGTGCTAGAGTACAAGAGACCCAGTACTTC; V gene: TRBV20-1; D gene: NA; J gene: TRBJ2-5; clone size: NA
CDR3 protein: CASSPTGNEQFF; CDR3 DNA: TGTGCCAGCAGTCCCACGGGGAATGAGCAGTTCTTC; V gene: TRBV7-3; D gene: NA; J gene: TRBJ2-1; clone size: NA
CDR3 protein: CASSLAAPGSGNTIYF; CDR3 DNA: TGTGCCAGCAGCTTAGCGGCGCCGGGCTCTGGAAACACCATATATTTT; V gene: TRBV7-2; D gene: NA; J gene: TRBJ1-3; clone size: NA
CDR3 protein: CASSPLRGGAEAFF; CDR3 DNA: TGTGCCAGCAGTCCTCTCCGGGGAGGGGCTGAAGCTTTCTTT; V gene: TRBV27; D gene: NA; J gene: TRBJ1-1; clone size: NA
CDR3 protein: CASSYRRTGTYEQYF; CDR3 DNA: TGTGCCAGCAGTTACCGTCGGACAGGCACCTACGAGCAGTACTTC; V gene: TRBV6-5; D gene: TRBD1; J gene: TRBJ2-7; clone size: NA
CDR3 protein: CASSFNRETQYF; CDR3 DNA: TGTGCCAGCAGTTTTAACAGAGAGACCCAGTACTTC; V gene: TRBV12-3/TRBV12-4; D gene: NA; J gene: TRBJ2-5; clone size: once
CDR3 protein: CASSLTARNTEAFF; CDR3 DNA: TGTGCCAGCAGTTTGACAGCGCGGAACACTGAAGCTTTCTTT; V gene: TRBV28; D gene: NA; J gene: TRBJ1-1; clone size: NA